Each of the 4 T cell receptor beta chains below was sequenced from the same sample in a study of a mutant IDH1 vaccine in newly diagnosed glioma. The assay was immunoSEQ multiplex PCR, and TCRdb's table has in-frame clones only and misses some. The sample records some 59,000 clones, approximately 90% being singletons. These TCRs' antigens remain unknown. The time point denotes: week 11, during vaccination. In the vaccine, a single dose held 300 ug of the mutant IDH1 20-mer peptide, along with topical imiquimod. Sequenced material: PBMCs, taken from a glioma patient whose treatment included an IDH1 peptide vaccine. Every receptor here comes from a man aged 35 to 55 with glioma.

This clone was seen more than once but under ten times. In nucleotides, the CDR3 is TGCGCCAGCAGCCAAGTGGGCGGGAGCTCCTACGAGCAGTACTTC. Protein product: CASSQVGGSSYEQYF. The V and J genes are TRBV4-1 and TRBJ2-7; 7 nucleotides line up with TRBD2. The CDR3 extends over 15 amino acids. Trimming removed 1 base from V and 0 bases from J; junction bases left unmatched: 3. CDR1 and CDR2 from the germline V gene are MGHRA and YSYEKL.

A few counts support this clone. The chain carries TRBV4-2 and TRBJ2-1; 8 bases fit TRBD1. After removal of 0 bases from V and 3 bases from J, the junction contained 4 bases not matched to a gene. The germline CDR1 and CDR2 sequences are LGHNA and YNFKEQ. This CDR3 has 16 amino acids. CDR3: CASSQESGQGYNEQFF. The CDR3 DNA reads TGTGCCAGCAGCCAAGAATCAGGACAGGGCTACAATGAGCAGTTCTTC.

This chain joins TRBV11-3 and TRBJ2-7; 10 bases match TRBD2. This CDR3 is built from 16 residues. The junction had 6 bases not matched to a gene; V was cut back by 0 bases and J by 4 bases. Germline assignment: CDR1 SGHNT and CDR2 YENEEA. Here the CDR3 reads CASSLDAASGSYEQYF. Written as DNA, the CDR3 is TGTGCCAGCAGCTTAGATGCCGCTAGCGGGAGTTACGAGCAGTACTTC.

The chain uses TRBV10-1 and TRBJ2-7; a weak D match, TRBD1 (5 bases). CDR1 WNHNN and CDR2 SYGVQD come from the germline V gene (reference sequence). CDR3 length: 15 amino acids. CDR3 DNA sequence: TGCGCTATCACGGTAGCAGGGCTAAGCTCCTACGAGCAGTACGTC. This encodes CAITVAGLSSYEQYV.